What follows describes a single T cell receptor (beta chain). Its antigen is as yet unknown. Regarding time point: week 11, during vaccination. With topical imiquimod, each dose of the vaccine consisted of 300 ug of mutant IDH1 20-mer peptide. The method was immunoSEQ multiplex PCR; TCRdb's version includes in-frame clones alone and lacks a portion of them. The sample records some 120,000 clones, around 77% being singletons. This sample was taken from a study of a mutant IDH1 vaccine in newly diagnosed glioma. Across the study: Investigators started vaccination 4-6 weeks after radiotherapy alone, or with temozolomide cycles.

CDR1 and CDR2 (germline): MNHNS, SASEGT. The CDR3 covers 14 residues. Trimming took 0 bases from V and 2 from J, leaving 8 bases between them. The gene calls are TRBV6-1 and TRBJ2-7; no clear D. The TCR sequence derives from a man aged 35-49 years with glioma. The sample in question was PBMCs, obtained from a glioma patient whose treatment included an IDH1 peptide vaccine. CDR3 region: CASSEAKGPYEQYF. The CDR3 DNA reads as TGTGCCAGCAGTGAAGCGAAAGGACCCTACGAGCAGTACTTC.